This T cell receptor (beta chain) was recorded in a study of T-cell reconstitution after alpha-beta-depleted transplantation in children. V was clipped by 4 bases and J by 3 bases, with 21 bases between them. Germline assignment: CDR1 SGDLS and CDR2 YYNGEE. CDR3 length: 17 amino acids. Library preparation (for TCRbeta) was performed with unique molecular identifiers. TCRdb analysed the PCR reads with MiXCR anew, one entry per CDR3 protein. Altogether about 350,000 distinct CDR3 sequences are present, more than 10% being singletons, with the ten largest covering 4% to 5.5%. The specimen was PBMCs, collected from the stem cell graft. V is TRBV9 and J is TRBJ2-3; a weak D match, TRBD2 (8 bases). The source is a human donor who donated a stem cell graft to a child with Fanconi anemia. In DNA, the CDR3 is TGTGCCAGCAGCCCCCGGGGGGGGACAGCCCAGACAGATACGCAGTATTTT. It specifies CASSPRGGTAQTDTQYF.